This TCR beta chain emerged from a study of identical twins. Study observations and caveats: The more abundant beta clonotypes in cord blood had fewer insertions, and memory repertoires did not show this.

Healthy Caucasians, and only they, were the donors. About this clonotype: Antigen specificity is unknown.

TCRdb recomputed calls from the 5' RACE reads with MiXCR, one row per CDR3 protein. The sample contains about 550,000 distinct CDR3 sequences, 20% to 25% of which appear only once. The length of the CDR3 is 15 residues. Germline V gives CDR1 SGHKS, CDR2 YYEKEE (reference sequence). Trimming removed 2 bases at V and 3 bases at J, with 15 bases between. These data also formed part of another study, on yellow fever vaccine responses in identical twins.

The chain employs TRBV5-5 and TRBJ2-7; tentative D call: TRBD2 (7 bases). The sequenced sample was CD4+ T cells sorted from blood. This clonotype was sampled from a woman between 18 and 29 years old in good health. The CDR3 DNA sequence: TGTGCCAGCAGCTTCGGGGGGCAGGGAGGCTACGAGCAGTACGTC. Its protein is CASSFGGQGGYEQYV.